These T cell receptor beta chains were read from a single sample in a study of blood T cell repertoires in COVID-19. Here immunoSEQ multiplex PCR was the method, and the copy in TCRdb shows in-frame clones only, minus some. The table has hundreds of thousands of clones, more than 80% seen once; the top ten hold over 1.1%. Specimen: peripheral blood. All receptors come from a young woman with active or convalescent COVID-19. Each CDR3 is given with its conserved first and last residue. The order of the fields is D gene, J gene, V gene, CDR3 DNA, CDR3 protein. A D gene is named only where the DNA matches it firmly.

TRBD1 TRBJ2-7 TRBV5-1 TGCGCCAGCAGCCTCCGGGACAGGGGTGTAAACGAGCAGTACTTC CASSLRDRGVNEQYF
- TRBJ1-1 TRBV3-1/TRBV3-2 TGTGCCAGCGGAGACGCAGGGGTCACTGAAGCTTTCTTT CASGDAGVTEAFF
TRBD1 TRBJ1-1 TRBV13 TGTGCCAGCAGCAACCGGGACAGGAACACTGAAGCTTTCTTT CASSNRDRNTEAFF
- TRBJ2-1 TRBV13 TGTGCCAGCAGCTTAGTTGAGGTGGGCAATGAGCAGTTCTTC CASSLVEVGNEQFF
TRBD2 TRBJ2-7 TRBV27 TGTGCCAGCAGTCGGACGGGACTAGCGGGACCACTCTACGAGCAGTACTTC CASSRTGLAGPLYEQYF
- TRBJ1-2 TRBV18 TGTGCCAGCTCCCAGTATGGCTACACCTTC CASSQYGYTF
- TRBJ2-3 TRBV5-6 TGTGCCAGCAGCTTCGTTGCAGATACGCAGTATTTT CASSFVADTQYF
- TRBJ2-3 TRBV18 TGTGCCAGCTCACCACAAAAGCGTAGCACAGATACGCAGTATTTT CASSPQKRSTDTQYF
TRBD1 TRBJ2-2 TRBV24-1 TGTGCCACCAGTGATTTCGGGACAGGGGTTTCTACCGGGGAGCTGTTTTTT CATSDFGTGVSTGELFF
- TRBJ1-2 TRBV6-1 TGTGCCAGCAGTGAGGGCGCAGGCGGGTATGGCTACACCTTC CASSEGAGGYGYTF
- TRBJ2-5 TRBV5-8 TGTGCCAGCAGCTCAAAGGGACTCGCGGCGGAGACCCAGTACTTC CASSSKGLAAETQYF